This T cell receptor beta chain came from a study of CD8 T cells in Susac syndrome. Regarding the study as a whole: The study conceded that its TCR sequencing and HLA analysis involved relatively few individuals.

Reverse transcription of about 0.45 to 1 ug RNA was performed with random hexamers. With immunoSEQ multiplex PCR, TCR beta CDR3 was amplified across 54 Vbeta and 13 Jbeta. MiXCR, run by TCRdb on the immunoSEQ multiplex PCR reads, gives a single entry per CDR3 protein. The table shows just over 150,000 distinct CDR3 sequences, with around 96% occurring only once. As to this clonotype: Its matching antigen is unknown.

In blood CD8+ and CD4+ T cells, TCR beta underwent sequencing. FACS was used to enrich TEMRA cells, whereas the CD8+ and CD4+ T cells were obtained by negative isolation. The origin of this receptor is a human donor with multiple sclerosis. Sequencing was carried out using CD8+ T cells from PBMCs.

This chain's CDR3 is CATSGRRTETQYF. The CDR3 DNA is TGTGCCACCAGCGGAAGACGGACCGAGACCCAGTACTTC. The chain links TRBV15 to TRBJ2-5; D is unresolved. The CDR3 totals 13 residues. V lost 5 bases and J 5 bases, leaving 12 bases between the germline ends. CDR1 and CDR2 (germline): LNHNV, YYDKDF (reference sequence).